This T cell receptor (beta chain) derives from a study of CD8 T cells in Susac syndrome. This CDR3 is built from 16 residues. The germline gives CDR1 SGHAT, CDR2 FQNNGV. V shed 5 bases, J shed 3 bases, and the junction held 7 bases outside the gene matches. After extraction with the RNeasy kit, 0.5 to 1 ug of the RNA was reverse transcribed using random hexamers. One entry per CDR3 protein results from TCRdb running MiXCR on the immunoSEQ multiplex PCR reads. The sample shows roughly 300,000 distinct CDR3 sequences, roughly 84% of them seen only once. V gene TRBV11-2 combines with J gene TRBJ2-1; 10 bases map to TRBD2. Sequencing input: CD8+ T cells from PBMCs. This receptor was taken from a human donor with multiple sclerosis. CDR3 nucleotide sequence: TGTGCCAGCAGCCCCTGGGGACTAGCGATCTACAATGAGCAGTTCTTC. It yields the protein CASSPWGLAIYNEQFF.